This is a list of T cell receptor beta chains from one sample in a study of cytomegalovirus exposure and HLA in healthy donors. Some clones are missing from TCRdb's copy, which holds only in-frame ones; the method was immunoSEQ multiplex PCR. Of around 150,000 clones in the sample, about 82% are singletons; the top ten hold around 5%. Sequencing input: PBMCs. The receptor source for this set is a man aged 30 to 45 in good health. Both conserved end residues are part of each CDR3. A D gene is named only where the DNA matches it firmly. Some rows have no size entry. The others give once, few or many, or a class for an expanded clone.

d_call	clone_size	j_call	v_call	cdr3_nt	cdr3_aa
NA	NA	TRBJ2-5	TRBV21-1	TGTGCCAGCAGCAAGGGGCGCCTCACAGAGACCCAGTACTTC	CASSKGRLTETQYF
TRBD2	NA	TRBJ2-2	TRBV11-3	TGTGCCAGCAGCGCCCGACTAGCGGGGATCACCGGGGAGCTGTTTTTT	CASSARLAGITGELFF
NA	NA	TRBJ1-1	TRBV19	TGTGCCAGTATGCCGGCGGTGATGAACACTGAAGCTTTCTTT	CASMPAVMNTEAFF
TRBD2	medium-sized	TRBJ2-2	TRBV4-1	TGCGCCACCTCGGGGGGGGCCGGGGAGCTGTTTTTT	CATSGGAGELFF
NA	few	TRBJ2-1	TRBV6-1	TGTGCCAGCAGTGAAGCGTTCGGGGGTAGCTCCTACAATGAGCAGTTCTTC	CASSEAFGGSSYNEQFF
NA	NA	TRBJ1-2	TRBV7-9	TGTGCCAGCAGCTTAGAGTCGGACTATGGCTACACCTTC	CASSLESDYGYTF
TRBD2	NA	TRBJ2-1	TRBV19	TGTGCCAGTAGTCTAGCGGGAGCTGCAAACAATGAGCAGTTCTTC	CASSLAGAANNEQFF
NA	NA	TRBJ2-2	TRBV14	TGTGCCAGCAGCCAAGTCCTAGCTGTCGGGGAGCTGTTTTTT	CASSQVLAVGELFF
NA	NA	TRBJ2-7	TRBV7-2	TGTGCCAGCAGCCCCGCGATGAACGAGCAGTACTTC	CASSPAMNEQYF
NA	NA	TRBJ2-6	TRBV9	TGTGCCAGCAGCGTCTCCCTCGGGGACAAGAGCTCTGGGGCCAACGTCCTGACTTTC	CASSVSLGDKSSGANVLTF
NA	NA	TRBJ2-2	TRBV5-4	TGTGCCAGCAGCTTGGCAGGTCCTTTGTCCGGGGAGCTGTTTTTT	CASSLAGPLSGELFF
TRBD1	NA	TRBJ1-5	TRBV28	TGTGCCAGCAGTTTATACAGGGGAAGCAATCAGCCCCAGCATTTT	CASSLYRGSNQPQHF
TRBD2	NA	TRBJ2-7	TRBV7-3	TGTGCCAGCAGCCTAGCGGGGGGCTCCTACGAGCAGTACTTC	CASSLAGGSYEQYF
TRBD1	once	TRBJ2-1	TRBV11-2	TGTGCCAGCAGCTCACAGGGGAGCTCCTACAATGAGCAGTTCTTC	CASSSQGSSYNEQFF
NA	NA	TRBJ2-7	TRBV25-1	TGTGCCAGCACCCGGGGGTACGAGCAGTACTTC	CASTRGYEQYF
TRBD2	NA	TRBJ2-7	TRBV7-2	TGTGCCAGCAGCTCCGGACTAGCTTACTACGAGCAGTACTTC	CASSSGLAYYEQYF
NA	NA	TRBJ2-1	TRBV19	TGTGCCAGTAGTTCAGGTGGATCCTACAATGAGCAGTTCTTC	CASSSGGSYNEQFF
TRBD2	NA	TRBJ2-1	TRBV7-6	TGTGCCAGCAGCCCAGCCGGGACTACACCCTGGGATGAGCAGTTCTTC	CASSPAGTTPWDEQFF
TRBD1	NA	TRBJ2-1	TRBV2	TGTGCCAGCAGTGAAGCATGGGACAGGGGAGCGGATGAGCAGTTCTTC	CASSEAWDRGADEQFF
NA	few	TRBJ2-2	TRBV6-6	TGTGCCAGCAGACCGCCACAGTGGGTCGGGGACGGGGAGCTGTTTTTT	CASRPPQWVGDGELFF
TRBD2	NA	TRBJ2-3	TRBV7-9	TGTGCCAGCAGCTCCGGGAGGGCCGGCACAGATACGCAGTATTTT	CASSSGRAGTDTQYF
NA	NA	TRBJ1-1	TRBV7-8	TGTGCCAGCAGCTTAAACCAATTTTCAGCCGGGGCTTTCTTT	CASSLNQFSAGAFF
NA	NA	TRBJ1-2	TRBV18	TGTGCCAGCTCTCATTCCGAGGGGGACTATGGCTACACCTTC	CASSHSEGDYGYTF
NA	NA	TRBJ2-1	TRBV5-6	TGTGCCAGCAGCTCTCCGGGGTTTCTCGGCAATGAGCAGTTCTTC	CASSSPGFLGNEQFF
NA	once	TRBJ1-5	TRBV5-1	TGCGCCAGCAGCTTGGCCGCAGGTAGCAATCAGCCCCAGCATTTT	CASSLAAGSNQPQHF
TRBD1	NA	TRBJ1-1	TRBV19	TGTGCCAGTAGTATTGGACAGGGAACTAAAGGGGCTTTCTTT	CASSIGQGTKGAFF
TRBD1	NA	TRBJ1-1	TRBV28	TGTGCCAGCAGGCTGACAGGGGCCTCCTTAGGGACTGAAGCTTTCTTT	CASRLTGASLGTEAFF
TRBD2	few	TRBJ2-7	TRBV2	TGTGCCAGCAGGAACGGGAGAGAGACTAGCAGTTTCGAGCAGTACTTC	CASRNGRETSSFEQYF
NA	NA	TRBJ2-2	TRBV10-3	TGTGCCACCGCCGGGACACCGAACACCGGGGAGCTGTTTTTT	CATAGTPNTGELFF
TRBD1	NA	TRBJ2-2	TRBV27	TGTGCCAGCAGTTACTCAGACAGGGCCGGGGAGCTGTTTTTT	CASSYSDRAGELFF
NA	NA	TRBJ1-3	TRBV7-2	TGTGCCAGCAGCCCCGATCAGGGAAACACCATATATTTT	CASSPDQGNTIYF
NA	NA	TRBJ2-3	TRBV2	TGTGCCAGCTCTAGCGCTAGCACAGATACGCAGTATTTT	CASSSASTDTQYF
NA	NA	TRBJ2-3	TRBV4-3	TGCGCCAGCAGCCAAGGCGGGTACGACGGAAGATTGGGAGATACGCAGTATTTT	CASSQGGYDGRLGDTQYF
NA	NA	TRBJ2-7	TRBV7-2	TGTGCCAGCAGCCCCCCTGGACTCGTCTACGAGCAGTACTTC	CASSPPGLVYEQYF
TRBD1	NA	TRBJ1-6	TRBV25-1	TGTGCCAGCAGTGGCCGGGACAGGGGTAATTCACCCCTCCACTTT	CASSGRDRGNSPLHF
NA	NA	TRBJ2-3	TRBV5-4	TGTGCCAGCAGCTCGCCCCGAGGCGGGGATACGCAGTATTTT	CASSSPRGGDTQYF
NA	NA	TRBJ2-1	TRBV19	TGTGCCAGTAAAAAACTGAGAGACAATGAGCAGTTCTTC	CASKKLRDNEQFF
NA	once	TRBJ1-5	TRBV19	TGTGCCAGTAGTATACAGGGGCATCAGCCCCAGCATTTT	CASSIQGHQPQHF
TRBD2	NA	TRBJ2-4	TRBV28	TGTGCCAGCAGTTCGATGGCGCTAGCGGGAGCCATTCAGTACTTC	CASSSMALAGAIQYF
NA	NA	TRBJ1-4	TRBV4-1	TGCGCCAGCAGCCAAGATCTCGCTGGAGGACGTTCCCTCGGACCTGAAAAACTGTTTTTT	CASSQDLAGGRSLGPEKLFF
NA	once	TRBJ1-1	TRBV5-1	TGCGCCAGCAGCACAGACGGTGGCACTGAAGCTTTCTTT	CASSTDGGTEAFF
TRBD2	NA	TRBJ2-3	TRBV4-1	TGCGCCAGCAGCCAAGAGAGGTCTAGCGGAGCAGATACGCAGTATTTT	CASSQERSSGADTQYF
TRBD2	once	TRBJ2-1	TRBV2	TGTGCCAGCAACCGGGGGGTAGCGGGCAATGAGCAGTTCTTC	CASNRGVAGNEQFF